This is a list of T cell receptor beta chains from one sample in a study of cytomegalovirus exposure and HLA in healthy donors. Sequencing used immunoSEQ multiplex PCR; TCRdb keeps in-frame clones, though not all of them. The sample lists around 150,000 clones, approximately 93% occurring once. Sequencing used PBMCs. All receptors come from a young man in good health and CMV-seronegative. Both conserved end residues are part of each CDR3. D genes are given only for firm matches. Clone size is stated in some rows and not others, as once, few, many or a class when expanded.

CDR3nt	CDR3aa	abundance	d_gene	j_gene	v_gene
TGTGCCTGGGGAGACGACGGGGAACCAGGCAATCAGCCCCAGCATTTT	CAWGDDGEPGNQPQHF	-	-	TRBJ1-5	TRBV30
TGTGCCAGCAGTCCACGACTGACTAGCGGGAGATTTATCGATGAGCAGTTCTTC	CASSPRLTSGRFIDEQFF	-	TRBD2	TRBJ2-1	TRBV27
TGTGCCAGCAGCGTAAGGCTAGCGGGAGCTGGGGATACGCAGTATTTT	CASSVRLAGAGDTQYF	-	TRBD2	TRBJ2-3	TRBV9
TGTGCCAGCAGCTTAGTGAGTGGAACAGGGTCGAACACTGAAGCTTTCTTT	CASSLVSGTGSNTEAFF	-	-	TRBJ1-1	TRBV7-9
TGTGCCAGCAGCCCAGCACAGGGGGCGCCAAGCTTC	CASSPAQGAPSF	-	TRBD1	TRBJ1-2	TRBV7-9
TGTGCCAGCAGCCTCGGGGTGGGTGCGGCCACCCGGGAGCTGTTTTTT	CASSLGVGAATRELFF	-	-	TRBJ2-2	TRBV5-8
TGTGCCAGCAGCCCCGCAGGGGTTAGGGATGAAAAACTGTTTTTT	CASSPAGVRDEKLFF	-	-	TRBJ1-4	TRBV7-9
TGTGCCAGCAGCTTACGGACAGTCCTTAGCACAGATACGCAGTATTTT	CASSLRTVLSTDTQYF	-	-	TRBJ2-3	TRBV7-9
TGTGCCAGCAGCCCACAGGTACTACTCAATCAGCCCCAGCATTTT	CASSPQVLLNQPQHF	-	-	TRBJ1-5	TRBV5-5
TGCAGCGTTGAACCAGGGTTTCTCACTGAAGCTTTCTTT	CSVEPGFLTEAFF	-	-	TRBJ1-1	TRBV29-1
TGTGCCAGCAGCCTGGGACAGATTAATGAAAAACTGTTTTTT	CASSLGQINEKLFF	-	TRBD1	TRBJ1-4	TRBV11-2
TGTGCCAGTGGGAGGGGACAGGGAGGAATCTGGGGCCAAGAGACCCAGTACTTC	CASGRGQGGIWGQETQYF	once	TRBD1	TRBJ2-5	TRBV19
TGCGCCAGCAGCTTGGCCGGGACAGATGGCTACACCTTC	CASSLAGTDGYTF	-	TRBD1	TRBJ1-2	TRBV5-1
TGTGCCAGCAGCCCGGGAGGGGGTTTGAACACTGAAGCTTTCTTT	CASSPGGGLNTEAFF	-	-	TRBJ1-1	TRBV9
TGCGCCAGCAGCCTCCCCTCCTTACTAGCGGGGGCTACTAGCTCCTACAATGAGCAGTTCTTC	CASSLPSLLAGATSSYNEQFF	once	TRBD2	TRBJ2-1	TRBV4-1
TGTGCCAGCAGTTACCTCGGGGTAGGAGCTAACTATGGCTACACCTTC	CASSYLGVGANYGYTF	-	-	TRBJ1-2	TRBV6-5
TGTGCCAGCAGCGCTACCTTGATGAACACTGAAGCTTTCTTT	CASSATLMNTEAFF	-	-	TRBJ1-1	TRBV9
TGCGCCAGCAGCGGGGGACTAGCGGGTAATAGGGGCAATGAGCAGTTCTTC	CASSGGLAGNRGNEQFF	-	TRBD2	TRBJ2-1	TRBV5-1
TGTGCCAGCAGCGTAGAGGGGCTAGCGGAATACAATGAGCAGTTCTTC	CASSVEGLAEYNEQFF	-	TRBD2	TRBJ2-1	TRBV9
TGCGCCAGCAGCCTCACAGGGATAGAGCAGCCCCAGCATTTT	CASSLTGIEQPQHF	-	-	TRBJ1-5	TRBV5-1
TGTGCCAGCAGCTTCAGAGCGGGAGGGCCCCCCGGGGAGCTGTTTTTT	CASSFRAGGPPGELFF	-	TRBD2	TRBJ2-2	TRBV5-6
TGCAGCGTGCGCGTCGGAGAGACCCAGTACTTC	CSVRVGETQYF	-	-	TRBJ2-5	TRBV29-1
TGTGCCAGCAGTTCCCTCGAAGGGGGCGGCGGCTACACCTTC	CASSSLEGGGGYTF	-	TRBD1	TRBJ1-2	TRBV6-6
TGTGCCAGCAGCTTAGACTCGAGCTCCTACAATGAGCAGTTCTTC	CASSLDSSSYNEQFF	-	-	TRBJ2-1	TRBV13
TGTGCCAGCAGCTTTAGGGGTTCGGATGGCAATCAGCCCCAGCATTTT	CASSFRGSDGNQPQHF	-	-	TRBJ1-5	TRBV5-6
TGTGCCAGCAGCTTAGGAGGGACAGGGATGTCGAGCGAGCAGTACTTC	CASSLGGTGMSSEQYF	-	TRBD1	TRBJ2-7	TRBV5-4
TGTGCCAGCAGCTTGGGACAGGGGGACGGGGGCTACACCTTC	CASSLGQGDGGYTF	few	TRBD1	TRBJ1-2	TRBV5-4
TGTGCCAGCAGCTTAGGTACAGGGGGCGTCGGGACAGCTTTCTTT	CASSLGTGGVGTAFF	once	TRBD1	TRBJ1-1	TRBV11-2
TGTGCCAGCAGCTTAGAGGGTTCCGGGGGAAACACCATATATTTT	CASSLEGSGGNTIYF	-	-	TRBJ1-3	TRBV11-2
TGTGCCAGCAGTTTCGGGGGGAAGGTGTACAATGAGCAGTTCTTC	CASSFGGKVYNEQFF	-	TRBD2	TRBJ2-1	TRBV28
TGTGCCAGCAGCGTAGGAGGTCTAAGCACAGATACGCAGTATTTT	CASSVGGLSTDTQYF	-	-	TRBJ2-3	TRBV9
TGTGCCAGCAGTTTATCGGCGACCACGGGTGAAAAACTGTTTTTT	CASSLSATTGEKLFF	-	-	TRBJ1-4	TRBV28
TGTGCCAGCAGTTATCAGGGTTCGCATGGCTACACCTTC	CASSYQGSHGYTF	-	-	TRBJ1-2	TRBV27
TGTGCCAGTAGTATCGTCGGACAGACGAACACTGAAGCTTTCTTT	CASSIVGQTNTEAFF	-	-	TRBJ1-1	TRBV19
TGTGCTAGTGGTTTGGTACAATCGGCGGGAGCGACAGATACGCAGTATTTT	CASGLVQSAGATDTQYF	-	TRBD2	TRBJ2-3	TRBV12-5
TGCGCCAGCAGCCTCAGAAAGGCAGGGTCGGGTCGCGCTGAAGCTTTCTTT	CASSLRKAGSGRAEAFF	-	-	TRBJ1-1	TRBV4-3
TGTGCCATCAGCCCTAGACAGACCCGTACCCAAGAGACCCAGTACTTC	CAISPRQTRTQETQYF	-	-	TRBJ2-5	TRBV10-3
TGTGCCAGCAGCCCCGGGACAGGGATGGCCAACATTCAGTACTTC	CASSPGTGMANIQYF	-	TRBD1	TRBJ2-4	TRBV5-6
TGTGCCACGTCGGGGGTTTTACAAGGTCAGCCCCAGCATTTT	CATSGVLQGQPQHF	-	-	TRBJ1-5	TRBV7-2
TGCAGCGTTGATGGGGGGGACGGCACAGATACGCAGTATTTT	CSVDGGDGTDTQYF	-	TRBD2	TRBJ2-3	TRBV29-1
TGTGCCAGCAGCGATGACAGGTCCTACGAGCAGTACTTC	CASSDDRSYEQYF	-	-	TRBJ2-7	TRBV13
TGTGCCAGCAGCTTCCGGGACAGGGGCACTGAAGCTTTCTTT	CASSFRDRGTEAFF	-	TRBD1	TRBJ1-1	TRBV7-9
TGCGCCAGCAGCTTGAAATACGCGGGAGGACCGAACACCGGGGAGCTGTTTTTT	CASSLKYAGGPNTGELFF	-	TRBD2	TRBJ2-2	TRBV5-1
TGTGCCAGCAGCCCCGCAGGGGTTAGGAACACTGAAGCTTTCTTT	CASSPAGVRNTEAFF	once	-	TRBJ1-1	TRBV7-9
TGTGCCAGCAGTTTCCCTAGCAATGAGCAGTTCTTC	CASSFPSNEQFF	-	-	TRBJ2-1	TRBV27
TGTGCCAGCTCCCCAGCAGGGGATATGGACTATGGCTACACCTTC	CASSPAGDMDYGYTF	-	-	TRBJ1-2	TRBV18
TGTGCCAGTAACCTACAGCACACAGCTGGGGCCAACGTCCTGACTTTC	CASNLQHTAGANVLTF	-	-	TRBJ2-6	TRBV19
TGTGCCAGCAGCCCTGGACAGGGGAATAGTGAAGCTTTCTTT	CASSPGQGNSEAFF	-	TRBD1	TRBJ1-1	TRBV11-3
TGTGCCTGGAGTGTACGAGGCCCTGGAAACACCATATATTTT	CAWSVRGPGNTIYF	-	-	TRBJ1-3	TRBV30
TGTGCCAGCAGTGAGGAACTAGCGGGGCAGAGGGAGCAGTACTTC	CASSEELAGQREQYF	-	TRBD2	TRBJ2-7	TRBV6-1
TGTGCCAGCAGCCCCGGGGGAAACTATGGCTACACCTTC	CASSPGGNYGYTF	-	-	TRBJ1-2	TRBV9
TGTGCCAGCAGCTACCTAGGGGGAAAAGGCACAGATACGCAGTATTTT	CASSYLGGKGTDTQYF	-	-	TRBJ2-3	TRBV7-3
TGCGCCAGCAGCTTGGGGCTAGCGGGGGAGGCGCAGTATTTT	CASSLGLAGEAQYF	-	TRBD2	TRBJ2-3	TRBV5-1
TGTGCCAGCAGTGAAAAAGGGAGGGGACTAGCGGCCTACACAGATACGCAGTATTTT	CASSEKGRGLAAYTDTQYF	-	TRBD2	TRBJ2-3	TRBV6-1